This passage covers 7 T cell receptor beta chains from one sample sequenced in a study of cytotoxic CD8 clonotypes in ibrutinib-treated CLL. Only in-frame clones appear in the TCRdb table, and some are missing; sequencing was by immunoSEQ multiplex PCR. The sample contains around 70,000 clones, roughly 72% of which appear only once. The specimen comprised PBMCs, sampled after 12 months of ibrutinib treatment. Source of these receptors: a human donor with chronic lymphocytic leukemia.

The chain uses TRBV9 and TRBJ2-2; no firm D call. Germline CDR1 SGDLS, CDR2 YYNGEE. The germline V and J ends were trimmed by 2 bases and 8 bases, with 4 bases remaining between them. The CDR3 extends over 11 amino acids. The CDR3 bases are TGTGCCAGCAGCGTGCGGGGGGAGCTGTTTTTT. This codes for CASSVRGELFF.

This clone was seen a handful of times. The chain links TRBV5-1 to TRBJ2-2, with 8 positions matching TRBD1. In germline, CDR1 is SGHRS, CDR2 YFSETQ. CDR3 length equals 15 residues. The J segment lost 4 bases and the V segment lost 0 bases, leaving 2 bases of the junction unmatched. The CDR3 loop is CASSLVQGATGELFF. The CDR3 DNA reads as TGCGCCAGCAGCTTGGTGCAGGGGGCCACCGGGGAGCTGTTTTTT. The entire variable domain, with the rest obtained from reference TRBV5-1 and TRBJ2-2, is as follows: KAGVTQTPRYLIKTRGQQVTLSCSPISGHRSVSWYQQTPGQGLQFLFEYFSETQRNKGNFPGRFSGRQFSNSRSEMNVSTLELGDSALYLCASSLVQGATGELFFGEGSRLTVL.

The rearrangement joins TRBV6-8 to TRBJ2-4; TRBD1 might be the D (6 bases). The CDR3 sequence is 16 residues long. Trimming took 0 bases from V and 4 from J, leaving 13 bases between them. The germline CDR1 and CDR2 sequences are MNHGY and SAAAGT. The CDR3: CASSYSILDRKNIQYF. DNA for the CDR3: TGTGCCAGCAGTTACTCGATTCTGGACAGAAAAAACATTCAGTACTTC.

The CDR3 sequence is CASSATGGWGYTF. As DNA, the CDR3 is TGCGCCAGCAGCGCGACAGGGGGCTGGGGCTACACCTTC. The V and J genes are TRBV5-1 and TRBJ1-2, with 10 bases matching TRBD1. The CDR3 totals 13 residues. Germline V gene sequence: CDR1 SGHRS, CDR2 YFSETQ. Germline trimming cut 4 bases from V and 8 bases from J; bases unmatched to any gene: 5. Drawing the rest from reference TRBV5-1 and TRBJ1-2, the complete variable domain is KAGVTQTPRYLIKTRGQQVTLSCSPISGHRSVSWYQQTPGQGLQFLFEYFSETQRNKGNFPGRFSGRQFSNSRSEMNVSTLELGDSALYLCASSATGGWGYTFGSGTRLTVV.

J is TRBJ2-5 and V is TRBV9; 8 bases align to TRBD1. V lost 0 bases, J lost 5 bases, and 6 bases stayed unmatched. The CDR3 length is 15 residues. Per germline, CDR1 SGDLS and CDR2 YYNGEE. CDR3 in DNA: TGTGCCAGCAGCGTAGCTACAGGGGGGTGGGAGACCCAGTACTTC. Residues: CASSVATGGWETQYF.

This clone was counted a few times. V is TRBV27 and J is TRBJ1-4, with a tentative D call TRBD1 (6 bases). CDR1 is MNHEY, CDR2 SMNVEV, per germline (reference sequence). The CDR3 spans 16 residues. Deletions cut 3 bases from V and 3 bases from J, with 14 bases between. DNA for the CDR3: TGTGCCAGCAGTTTCCAGGGGCTTGGGGCTAATGAAAAACTGTTTTTT. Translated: CASSFQGLGANEKLFF.

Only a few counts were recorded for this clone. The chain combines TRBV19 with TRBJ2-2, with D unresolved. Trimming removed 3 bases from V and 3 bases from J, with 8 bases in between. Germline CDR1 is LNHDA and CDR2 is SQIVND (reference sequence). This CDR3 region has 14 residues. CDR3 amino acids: CASSIKADTGELFF. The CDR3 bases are TGTGCCAGTAGTATCAAGGCGGACACCGGGGAGCTGTTTTTT.